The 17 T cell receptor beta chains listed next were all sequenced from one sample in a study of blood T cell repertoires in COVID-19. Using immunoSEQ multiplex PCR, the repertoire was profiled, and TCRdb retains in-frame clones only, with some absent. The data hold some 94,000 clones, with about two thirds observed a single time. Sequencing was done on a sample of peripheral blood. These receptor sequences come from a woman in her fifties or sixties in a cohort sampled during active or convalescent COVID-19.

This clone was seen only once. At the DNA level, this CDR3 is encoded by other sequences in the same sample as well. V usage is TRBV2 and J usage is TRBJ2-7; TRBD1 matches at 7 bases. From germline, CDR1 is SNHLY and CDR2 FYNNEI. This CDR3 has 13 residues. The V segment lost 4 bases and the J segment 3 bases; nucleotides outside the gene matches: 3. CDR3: CASSGQGFYEQYF. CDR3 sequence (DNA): TGTGCCAGCAGTGGACAGGGATTCTACGAGCAGTACTTC.

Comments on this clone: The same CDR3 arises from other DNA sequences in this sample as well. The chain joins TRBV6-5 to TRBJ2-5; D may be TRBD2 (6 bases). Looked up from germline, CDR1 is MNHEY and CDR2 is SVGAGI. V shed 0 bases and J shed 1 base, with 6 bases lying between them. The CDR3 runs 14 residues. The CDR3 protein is CASSYSGGQETQYF. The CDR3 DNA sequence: TGTGCCAGCAGTTACTCCGGGGGCCAAGAGACCCAGTACTTC.

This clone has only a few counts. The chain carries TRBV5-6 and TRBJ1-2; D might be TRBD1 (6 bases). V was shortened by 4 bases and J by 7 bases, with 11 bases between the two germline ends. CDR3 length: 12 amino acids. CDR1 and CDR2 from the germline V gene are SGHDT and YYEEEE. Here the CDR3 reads CASSGRGFGYTF. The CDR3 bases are TGTGCCAGCAGCGGCAGGGGTTTTGGCTACACCTTC.

Here the CDR3 reads CSASRFSGNTIYF. CDR3 nucleotide sequence: TGCAGTGCTAGTCGTTTCTCTGGAAACACCATATATTTT. V usage is TRBV20-1 and J usage is TRBJ1-3; no clear D gene. This CDR3 is built from 13 residues. The V end lost 3 bases, the J end lost 0 bases, and 6 bases lay between the germline ends. CDR1 DFQATT and CDR2 SNEGSKA come from the germline V gene (reference sequence).

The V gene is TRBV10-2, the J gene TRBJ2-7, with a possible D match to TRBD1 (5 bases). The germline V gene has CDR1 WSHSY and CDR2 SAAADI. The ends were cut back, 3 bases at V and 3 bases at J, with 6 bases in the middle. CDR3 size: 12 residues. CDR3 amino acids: CASSDQGYEQYF. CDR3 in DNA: TGCGCCAGCAGTGACCAGGGCTACGAGCAGTACTTC.

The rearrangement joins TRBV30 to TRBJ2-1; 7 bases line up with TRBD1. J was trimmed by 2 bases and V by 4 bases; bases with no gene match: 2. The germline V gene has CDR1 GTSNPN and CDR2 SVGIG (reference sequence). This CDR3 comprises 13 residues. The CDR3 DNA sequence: TGTGCCTGGACAGGGGGTCCCTACAATGAGCAGTTCTTC. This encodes CAWTGGPYNEQFF.

The CDR3 here is CASSQPPGLGQETQYF. The CDR3 DNA follows: TGCGCCAGCAGCCAGCCTCCGGGACTAGGGCAAGAGACCCAGTACTTC. The genes are TRBV5-1 and TRBJ2-5; TRBD2 aligns across 8 bases. In germline, CDR1 is SGHRS, CDR2 YFSETQ. The trim removed 4 bases at V and 2 bases at J, leaving 10 bases unmatched. CDR3 length: 16 residues. Supplemented by reference TRBV5-1 and TRBJ2-5, the full variable domain reads KAGVTQTPRYLIKTRGQQVTLSCSPISGHRSVSWYQQTPGQGLQFLFEYFSETQRNKGNFPGRFSGRQFSNSRSEMNVSTLELGDSALYLCASSQPPGLGQETQYFGPGTRLLVL.

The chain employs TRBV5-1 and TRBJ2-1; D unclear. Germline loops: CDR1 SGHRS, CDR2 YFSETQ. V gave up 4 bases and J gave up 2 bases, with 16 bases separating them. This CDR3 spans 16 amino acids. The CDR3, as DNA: TGCGCCAGCAGCCCGGCCTTGCGCCAGGCCTACAATGAGCAGTTCTTC. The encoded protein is CASSPALRQAYNEQFF.

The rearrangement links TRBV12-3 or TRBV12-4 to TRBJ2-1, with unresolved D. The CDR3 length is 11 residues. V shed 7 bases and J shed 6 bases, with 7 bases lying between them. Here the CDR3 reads CASTRVNEQFF. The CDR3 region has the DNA TGTGCCAGCACCCGGGTCAATGAGCAGTTCTTC.

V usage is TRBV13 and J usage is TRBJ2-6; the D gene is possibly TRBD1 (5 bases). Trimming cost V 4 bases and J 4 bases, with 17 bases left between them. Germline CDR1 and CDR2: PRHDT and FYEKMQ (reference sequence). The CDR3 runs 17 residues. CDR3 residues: CASSSPQGAGGANVLTF. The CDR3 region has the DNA TGTGCCAGCAGCTCCCCTCAGGGCGCTGGAGGGGCCAACGTCCTGACTTTC.

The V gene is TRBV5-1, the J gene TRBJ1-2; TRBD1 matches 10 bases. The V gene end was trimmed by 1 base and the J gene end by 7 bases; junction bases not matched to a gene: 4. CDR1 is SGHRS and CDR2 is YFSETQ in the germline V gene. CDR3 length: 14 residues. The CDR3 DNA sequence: TGCGCCAGCAGCTTGCCTCGGACAGGGGGTGGCTACACCTTC. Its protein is CASSLPRTGGGYTF.

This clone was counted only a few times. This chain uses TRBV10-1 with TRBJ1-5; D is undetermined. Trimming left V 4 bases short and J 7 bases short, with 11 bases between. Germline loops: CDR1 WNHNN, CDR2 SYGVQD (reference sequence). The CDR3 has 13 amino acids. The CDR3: CASSANREQPQHF. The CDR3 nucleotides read TGCGCCAGCAGTGCCAACCGAGAACAGCCCCAGCATTTT.

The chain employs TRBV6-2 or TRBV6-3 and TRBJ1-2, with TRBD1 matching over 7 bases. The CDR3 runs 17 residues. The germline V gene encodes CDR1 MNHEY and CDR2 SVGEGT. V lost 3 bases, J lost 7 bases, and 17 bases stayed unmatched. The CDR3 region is CASSYSPPGQGVSGYTF. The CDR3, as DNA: TGTGCCAGCAGTTATTCCCCCCCCGGGCAGGGGGTCTCTGGCTACACCTTC.

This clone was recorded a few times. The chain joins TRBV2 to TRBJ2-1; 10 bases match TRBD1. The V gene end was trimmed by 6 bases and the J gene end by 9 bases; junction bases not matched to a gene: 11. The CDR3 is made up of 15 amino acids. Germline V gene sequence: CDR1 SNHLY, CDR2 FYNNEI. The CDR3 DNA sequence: TGTGCCAGCAGGCCTCCGGGACAGGGGCTTTTTGAGCAGTTCTTC. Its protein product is CASRPPGQGLFEQFF.

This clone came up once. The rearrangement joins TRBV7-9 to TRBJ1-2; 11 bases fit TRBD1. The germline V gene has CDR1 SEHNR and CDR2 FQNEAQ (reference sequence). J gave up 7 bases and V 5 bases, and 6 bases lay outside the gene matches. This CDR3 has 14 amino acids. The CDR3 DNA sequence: TGTGCCAGCAGCCAATGGACAGGGGGCGGTGGCTACACCTTC. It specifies CASSQWTGGGGYTF.

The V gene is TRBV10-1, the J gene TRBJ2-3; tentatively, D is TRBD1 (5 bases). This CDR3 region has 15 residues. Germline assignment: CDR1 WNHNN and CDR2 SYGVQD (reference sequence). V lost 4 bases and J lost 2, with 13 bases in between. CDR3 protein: CASSVSRQPTDTQYF. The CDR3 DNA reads TGCGCCAGCAGTGTCTCCAGACAGCCCACAGATACGCAGTATTTT.

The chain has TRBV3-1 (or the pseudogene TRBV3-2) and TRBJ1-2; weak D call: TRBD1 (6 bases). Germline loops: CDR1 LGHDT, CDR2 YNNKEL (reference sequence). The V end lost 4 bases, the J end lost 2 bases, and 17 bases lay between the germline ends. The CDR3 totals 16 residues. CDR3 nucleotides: TGTGCCAGCAGCCTTTTTCCGGGACACCCAAACTATGGCTACACCTTC. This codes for CASSLFPGHPNYGYTF.